The rows below give T cell receptor beta chains drawn from one sample of a study of blood T cell repertoires in COVID-19. Profiling relied on immunoSEQ multiplex PCR, and the TCRdb table lists in-frame clones only, not all of them. The sample lists about 42,000 clones; about 85% were seen once. The sequenced material came from peripheral blood. These receptors were taken from a woman in her 70s in a cohort sampled during active COVID-19. Each CDR3 is given with its conserved first and last residue. D genes are given only for firm matches. Clone size is not always given. Where it is, it says once, few, many or a class for expanded clones.

TRBD1 | TRBJ1-4 | TRBV7-2 | . | CASSPPGQNNEKLFF | TGTGCCAGCAGCCCACCGGGACAGAATAATGAAAAACTGTTTTTT
. | TRBJ2-5 | TRBV28 | . | CASSLGQFQYF | TGTGCCAGCAGTCTAGGACAGTTTCAGTACTTC
. | TRBJ2-5 | TRBV14 | . | CASSQRRGGSGETQYF | TGTGCCAGCAGCCAACGCCGTGGGGGGAGCGGAGAGACCCAGTACTTC
TRBD2 | TRBJ2-5 | TRBV28 | . | CTSSLGLAGGRGWTQYF | TGTACCAGCAGTTTAGGACTAGCGGGAGGTCGGGGGTGGACCCAGTACTTC
TRBD1 | TRBJ2-7 | TRBV6-6 | . | CASSPGQGAYEQYF | TGTGCCAGCAGTCCGGGACAGGGGGCCTACGAGCAGTACTTC
. | TRBJ2-7 | TRBV10-3 | . | CAISESGAGEQYF | TGTGCCATCAGTGAGTCGGGCGCGGGGGAGCAGTACTTC
. | TRBJ2-2 | TRBV4-3 | . | CASSQDRGGFANTGELFF | TGCGCCAGCAGCCAAGATCGCGGCGGGTTCGCGAACACCGGGGAGCTGTTTTTT
TRBD1 | TRBJ1-1 | TRBV6-5 | once | CASRVDRVGTEAFF | TGTGCCAGCAGAGTGGACAGGGTGGGCACTGAAGCTTTCTTT
. | TRBJ1-3 | TRBV18 | . | CASSPQFTGFGDTIYF | TGTGCCAGCTCACCACAGTTTACAGGCTTCGGCGACACCATATATTTT
. | TRBJ2-2 | TRBV9 | . | CASSSGWNTGELFF | TGTGCCAGCAGCAGCGGGTGGAACACCGGGGAGCTGTTTTTT
. | TRBJ2-7 | TRBV6-1 | . | CASSDWAPPGDEQYF | TGTGCCAGCAGTGATTGGGCCCCTCCGGGAGACGAGCAGTACTTC
TRBD1 | TRBJ2-5 | TRBV6-5 | . | CASRLQGALGETQYF | TGTGCCAGCAGACTACAGGGGGCTCTGGGAGAGACCCAGTACTTC
TRBD2 | TRBJ2-7 | TRBV28 | . | CASSSPVPTSGPIYEQYF | TGTGCCAGCAGTTCCCCGGTCCCGACTAGCGGGCCAATCTACGAGCAGTACTTC
TRBD2 | TRBJ2-7 | TRBV11-2 | few | CASSSEGTSGAYEQYF | TGTGCCAGCAGCTCAGAGGGGACTAGCGGCGCCTACGAGCAGTACTTC
. | TRBJ2-1 | TRBV6-2/TRBV6-3 | . | CASSLGDPSYNEQFF | TGTGCCAGCAGCCTGGGAGACCCCTCCTACAATGAGCAGTTCTTC
TRBD2 | TRBJ2-1 | TRBV7-2 | . | CASSLSLAGNEQFF | TGTGCCAGCAGCTTAAGTCTAGCGGGGAATGAGCAGTTCTTC
TRBD2 | TRBJ2-1 | TRBV5-1 | . | CASSLGLAASYNEQFF | TGCGCCAGCAGCCTGGGACTAGCGGCAAGTTACAATGAGCAGTTCTTC
TRBD2 | TRBJ2-3 | TRBV18 | . | CASSPVTLASGRLTDTQYF | TGTGCCAGCTCACCAGTCACCCTGGCTAGCGGGAGACTGACAGATACGCAGTATTTT
TRBD2 | TRBJ2-2 | TRBV3-1/TRBV3-2 | . | CASSLGLALTGELFF | TGTGCCAGCAGCTTGGGACTAGCGCTCACCGGGGAGCTGTTTTTT
. | TRBJ2-5 | TRBV5-6 | . | CASSLVGVAGLQETQYF | TGTGCCAGCAGCTTGGTTGGCGTTGCGGGGTTACAAGAGACCCAGTACTTC
. | TRBJ2-1 | TRBV9 | . | CASSVVGGTYNEQFF | TGTGCCAGCAGCGTAGTTGGGGGGACCTACAATGAGCAGTTCTTC
. | TRBJ2-7 | TRBV19 | . | CASKRMSYEQYF | TGTGCCAGTAAGCGCATGTCCTACGAGCAGTACTTC
. | TRBJ1-1 | TRBV5-4 | . | CASRPLGGVNTEAFF | TGTGCCAGCAGACCCCTCGGGGGAGTTAACACTGAAGCTTTCTTT
TRBD1 | TRBJ2-7 | TRBV6-5 | . | CASSTHRGTDEQYF | TGTGCCAGCAGTACGCACAGGGGAACCGACGAGCAGTACTTC
. | TRBJ2-1 | TRBV15 | . | CATSREPRPSYNEQFF | TGTGCCACCAGCAGAGAACCTAGACCCTCCTACAATGAGCAGTTCTTC